This is a list of T cell receptor beta chains from one sample in a study of T-cell reconstitution after alpha-beta-depleted transplantation in children. TCRdb used MiXCR to reprocess the PCR reads, holding one entry per CDR3 protein. This table holds hundreds of thousands of distinct CDR3 sequences, 32% found once. This material consisted of PBMCs from the stem cell graft donor, taken from the stem cell graft. These receptor sequences come from a human donor who donated a stem cell graft to a child with aplastic anemia. CDR3s include the opening cysteine and the closing phenylalanine or tryptophan. A D gene is named only where the DNA matches it firmly. For some rows the clone size is stated as once, few or many, or as a class when expanded; others skip it.

cdr3_aa: CASSEGTGRFEAFF
cdr3_nt: TGTGCCAGCTCGGAAGGGACAGGTCGGTTTGAAGCTTTCTTT
clone_size: NA
j_call: TRBJ1-1
d_call: TRBD1
v_call: TRBV18

cdr3_aa: CAWSLGQNTEAFF
cdr3_nt: TGTGCCTGGAGTCTGGGTCAGAACACTGAAGCTTTCTTT
clone_size: NA
j_call: TRBJ1-1
d_call: NA
v_call: TRBV30

cdr3_aa: CASWPSGSRDEQFF
cdr3_nt: TGTGCCAGCTGGCCAAGCGGGAGTAGGGATGAGCAGTTCTTC
clone_size: NA
j_call: TRBJ2-1
d_call: TRBD2
v_call: TRBV18

cdr3_aa: CASSPLRGTTADTQYF
cdr3_nt: TGTGCCAGCTCACCGTTACGCGGGACCACCGCAGATACGCAGTATTTT
clone_size: NA
j_call: TRBJ2-3
d_call: NA
v_call: TRBV18

cdr3_aa: CASSAPGRPGGNQPQHF
cdr3_nt: TGTGCCAGCAGTGCCCCGGGTCGCCCTGGGGGCAATCAGCCCCAGCATTTT
clone_size: NA
j_call: TRBJ1-5
d_call: NA
v_call: TRBV25-1

cdr3_aa: CASSLTPGQASIGELFF
cdr3_nt: TGTGCCAGCAGCCTAACCCCGGGACAGGCCTCGATCGGGGAGCTGTTTTTT
clone_size: once
j_call: TRBJ2-2
d_call: TRBD1
v_call: TRBV9

cdr3_aa: CASSSGIYEQYF
cdr3_nt: TGTGCCAGCAGTAGTGGTATCTACGAGCAGTACTTC
clone_size: many
j_call: TRBJ2-7
d_call: NA
v_call: TRBV12-3/TRBV12-4

cdr3_aa: CASSFGPGSGYNEQFF
cdr3_nt: TGCGCCAGCAGCTTCGGCCCCGGGAGTGGGTACAATGAGCAGTTCTTC
clone_size: few
j_call: TRBJ2-1
d_call: NA
v_call: TRBV5-1

cdr3_aa: CASSLEPSGSVTQYF
cdr3_nt: TGTGCCAGCAGCTTAGAGCCCAGCGGGTCGGTTACGCAGTATTTT
clone_size: few
j_call: TRBJ2-3
d_call: NA
v_call: TRBV11-2

cdr3_aa: CASSLRGNRVRHRTEAFF
cdr3_nt: TGTGCCAGCAGCTTAAGGGGTAACAGGGTCCGCCATAGAACTGAAGCTTTCTTT
clone_size: NA
j_call: TRBJ1-1
d_call: NA
v_call: TRBV11-2

cdr3_aa: CASSPYFRRTSTDTQYF
cdr3_nt: TGTGCCAGCAGTCCTTACTTTCGGCGGACTAGCACAGATACGCAGTATTTT
clone_size: NA
j_call: TRBJ2-3
d_call: NA
v_call: TRBV27

cdr3_aa: CASSIARGRTEAFF
cdr3_nt: TGTGCCAGTAGTATAGCCAGGGGCAGGACTGAAGCTTTCTTT
clone_size: NA
j_call: TRBJ1-1
d_call: NA
v_call: TRBV19

cdr3_aa: CASSSTGDSYNEQFF
cdr3_nt: TGCGCCAGCAGCTCGACGGGAGACTCCTACAATGAGCAGTTCTTC
clone_size: NA
j_call: TRBJ2-1
d_call: NA
v_call: TRBV5-1

cdr3_aa: CASSQGTGFGNQPQHF
cdr3_nt: TGCGCCAGCAGCCAAGGGACAGGGTTCGGCAATCAGCCCCAGCATTTT
clone_size: few
j_call: TRBJ1-5
d_call: TRBD1
v_call: TRBV4-3

cdr3_aa: CASSANSRIPRGSYEQYF
cdr3_nt: TGCGCCAGCAGCGCCAATTCTAGAATACCCCGGGGCTCCTACGAGCAGTACTTC
clone_size: NA
j_call: TRBJ2-7
d_call: NA
v_call: TRBV5-1

cdr3_aa: CATSGQGVTDTQYF
cdr3_nt: TGTGCCACCAGTGGACAGGGAGTCACAGATACGCAGTATTTT
clone_size: NA
j_call: TRBJ2-3
d_call: TRBD1
v_call: TRBV24-1

cdr3_aa: CASSPRTSTYGYTF
cdr3_nt: TGTGCCAGTAGTCCCCGGACATCCACCTATGGCTACACCTTC
clone_size: NA
j_call: TRBJ1-2
d_call: NA
v_call: TRBV19

cdr3_aa: CASSALGSGRSYNEQFF
cdr3_nt: TGTGCCAGCAGTGCCTTGGGTAGCGGGCGCTCCTACAATGAGCAGTTCTTC
clone_size: few
j_call: TRBJ2-1
d_call: TRBD2
v_call: TRBV12-3/TRBV12-4

cdr3_aa: CASSPHQGADTQYF
cdr3_nt: TGTGCCAGCAGCCCTCATCAGGGGGCAGATACGCAGTATTTT
clone_size: few
j_call: TRBJ2-3
d_call: TRBD1
v_call: TRBV7-2

cdr3_aa: CASSPLATTYNEQFF
cdr3_nt: TGTGCCAGCAGCCCACTAGCGACCACTTACAATGAGCAGTTCTTC
clone_size: few
j_call: TRBJ2-1
d_call: TRBD2
v_call: TRBV28

cdr3_aa: CSATVNTEAFF
cdr3_nt: TGCAGCGCGACAGTCAACACTGAAGCTTTCTTT
clone_size: many
j_call: TRBJ1-1
d_call: NA
v_call: TRBV29-1

cdr3_aa: CASRETGTRIFPGEQFF
cdr3_nt: TGTGCCAGCAGGGAAACCGGGACCCGTATTTTCCCGGGTGAGCAGTTCTTC
clone_size: NA
j_call: TRBJ2-1
d_call: NA
v_call: TRBV3-1